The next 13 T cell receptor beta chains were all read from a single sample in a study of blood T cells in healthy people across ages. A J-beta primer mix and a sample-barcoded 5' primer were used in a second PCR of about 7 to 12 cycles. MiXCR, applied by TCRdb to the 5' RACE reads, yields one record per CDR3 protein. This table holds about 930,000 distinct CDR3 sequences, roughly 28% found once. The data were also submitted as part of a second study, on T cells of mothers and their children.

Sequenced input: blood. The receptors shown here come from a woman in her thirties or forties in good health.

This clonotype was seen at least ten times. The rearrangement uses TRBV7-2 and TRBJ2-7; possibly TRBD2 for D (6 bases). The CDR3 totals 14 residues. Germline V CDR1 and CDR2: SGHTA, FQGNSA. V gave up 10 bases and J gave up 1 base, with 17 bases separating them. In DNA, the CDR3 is TGTGCCACCTACGGAGGGAGGAGTTCCTACGAGCAGTACTTC. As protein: CATYGGRSSYEQYF.

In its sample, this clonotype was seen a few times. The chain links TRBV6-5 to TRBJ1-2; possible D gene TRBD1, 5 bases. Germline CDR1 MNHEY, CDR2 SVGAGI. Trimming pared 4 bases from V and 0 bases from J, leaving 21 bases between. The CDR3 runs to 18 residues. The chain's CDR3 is CASSSGTLNYPPNYGYTF. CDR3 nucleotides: TGTGCCAGCAGTTCCGGGACGCTAAACTACCCCCCTAACTATGGCTACACCTTC.

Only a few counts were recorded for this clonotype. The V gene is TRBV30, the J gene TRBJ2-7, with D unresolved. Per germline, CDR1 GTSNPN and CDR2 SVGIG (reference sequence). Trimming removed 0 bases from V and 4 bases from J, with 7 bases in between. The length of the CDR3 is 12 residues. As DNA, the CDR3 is TGTGCCTGGAGTGTACACAAATACGAGCAGTACTTC. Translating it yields CAWSVHKYEQYF.

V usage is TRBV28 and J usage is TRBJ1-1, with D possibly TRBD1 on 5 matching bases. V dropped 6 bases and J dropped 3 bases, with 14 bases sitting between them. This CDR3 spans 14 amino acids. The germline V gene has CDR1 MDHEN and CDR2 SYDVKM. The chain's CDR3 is CASSTRVVDTEAFF. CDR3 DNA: TGTGCCAGCAGCACCAGGGTGGTAGACACTGAAGCTTTCTTT.

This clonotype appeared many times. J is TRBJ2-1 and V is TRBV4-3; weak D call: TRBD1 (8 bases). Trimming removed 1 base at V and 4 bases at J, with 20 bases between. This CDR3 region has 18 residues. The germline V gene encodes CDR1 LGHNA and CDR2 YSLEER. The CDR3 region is CASSQGRTGRGIYNEQFF. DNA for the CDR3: TGCGCCAGCAGCCAAGGGCGGACAGGGAGGGGGATATACAATGAGCAGTTCTTC.

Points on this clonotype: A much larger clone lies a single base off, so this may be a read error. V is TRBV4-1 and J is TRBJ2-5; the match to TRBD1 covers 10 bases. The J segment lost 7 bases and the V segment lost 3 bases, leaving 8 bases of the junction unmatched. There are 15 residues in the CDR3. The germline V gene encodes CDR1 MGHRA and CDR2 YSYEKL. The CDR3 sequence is CASSQTGGASGTQYF. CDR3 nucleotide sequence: TGCGCCAGCAGCCAGACAGGGGGCGCTTCGGGGACCCAGTACTTC.

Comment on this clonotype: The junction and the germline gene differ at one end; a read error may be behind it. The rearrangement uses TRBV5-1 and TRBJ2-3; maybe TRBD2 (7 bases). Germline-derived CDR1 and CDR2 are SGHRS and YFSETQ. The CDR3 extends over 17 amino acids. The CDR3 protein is CTSSLDGGGAGTDTQYF. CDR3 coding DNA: TGCACCAGCAGCTTGGATGGCGGGGGCGCGGGCACAGATACGCAGTATTTT.

Here the CDR3 reads CASSMGCSGGICYEQYF. Here the CDR3 DNA reads TGTGCCAGCAGCATGGGGTGTAGCGGGGGAATTTGCTACGAGCAGTACTTC. The rearrangement links TRBV7-2 to TRBJ2-7, with 9 bases fitting TRBD2. Germline CDR1 and CDR2: SGHTA and FQGNSA. The V segment lost 5 bases and the J segment 3 bases; nucleotides outside the gene matches: 14. The CDR3 extends over 17 amino acids.

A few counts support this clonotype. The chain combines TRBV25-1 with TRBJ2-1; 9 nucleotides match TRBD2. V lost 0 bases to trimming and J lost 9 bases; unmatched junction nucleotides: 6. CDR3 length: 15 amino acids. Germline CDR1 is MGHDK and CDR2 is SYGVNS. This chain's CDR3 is CASSEYVAGESEQFF. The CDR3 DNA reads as TGTGCCAGCAGTGAATATGTAGCGGGGGAAAGTGAGCAGTTCTTC.

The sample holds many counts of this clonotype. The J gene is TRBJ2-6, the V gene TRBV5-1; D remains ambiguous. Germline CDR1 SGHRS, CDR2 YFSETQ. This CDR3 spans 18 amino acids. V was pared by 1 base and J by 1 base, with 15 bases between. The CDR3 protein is CASSLQPAAPSGANVLTF. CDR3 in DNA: TGCGCCAGCAGCTTGCAACCAGCCGCCCCGTCTGGGGCCAACGTCCTGACTTTC. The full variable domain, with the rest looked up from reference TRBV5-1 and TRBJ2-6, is KAGVTQTPRYLIKTRGQQVTLSCSPISGHRSVSWYQQTPGQGLQFLFEYFSETQRNKGNFPGRFSGRQFSNSRSEMNVSTLELGDSALYLCASSLQPAAPSGANVLTFGAGSRLTVL.

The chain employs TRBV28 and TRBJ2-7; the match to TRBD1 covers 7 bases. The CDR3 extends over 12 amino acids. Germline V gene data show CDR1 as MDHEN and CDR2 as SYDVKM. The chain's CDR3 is CIVTGDTHEQYF. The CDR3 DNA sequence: TGTATTGTAACAGGGGACACCCACGAGCAGTACTTC. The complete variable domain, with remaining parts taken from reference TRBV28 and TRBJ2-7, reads DVKVTQSSRYLVKRTGEKVFLECVQDMDHENMFWYRQDPGLGLRLIYFSYDVKMKEKGDIPEGYSVSREKKERFSLILESASTNQTSMYLCIVTGDTHEQYFGPGTRLTVT.

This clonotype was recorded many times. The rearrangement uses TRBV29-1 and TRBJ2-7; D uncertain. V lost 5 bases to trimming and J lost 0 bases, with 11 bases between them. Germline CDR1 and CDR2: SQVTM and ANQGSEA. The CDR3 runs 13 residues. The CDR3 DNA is TGCAGCGTTAGTTCCCCGTACTCCTACGAGCAGTACTTC. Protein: CSVSSPYSYEQYF.

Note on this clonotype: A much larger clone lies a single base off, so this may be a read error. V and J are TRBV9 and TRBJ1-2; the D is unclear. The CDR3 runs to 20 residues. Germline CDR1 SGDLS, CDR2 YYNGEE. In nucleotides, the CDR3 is TGTACCAGCAGCGCCGATTGGAGGGTCCAGGTTGGACGGAGCAGCTATGGCTACACCTTC. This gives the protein CTSSADWRVQVGRSSYGYTF.